These 17 T cell receptor beta chains came from one sample sequenced in a study of T cells in Graves' hyperthyroidism and ophthalmopathy. The CDR3 regions of TCR beta were amplified from RNA transcripts. First-round RT-PCR with HTBI primers amplified the TCR CDR3 region. MiXCR, applied by TCRdb to the multiplex PCR reads, yields one record per CDR3 protein. The sample consists of a few hundred thousand distinct CDR3 sequences, about 15% of them appearing once. Material for sequencing was blood. The origin of the receptors is a woman aged 25 to 39 with Graves' hyperthyroidism.

The chain links TRBV12-3 or TRBV12-4 to TRBJ2-4, with 7 bases fitting TRBD1. There are 14 residues in the CDR3. V gave up 6 bases and J gave up 5 bases; unmatched junction bases: 7. The CDR3 nucleotides read TGTGCCAGCAGACTTCGACAGGGTCAAAACATTCAGTACTTC. Protein: CASRLRQGQNIQYF.

This clonotype was recorded a few times. This chain joins TRBV2 and TRBJ1-2; D possibly corresponds to TRBD1 (6 bases). In germline, CDR1 is SNHLY, CDR2 FYNNEI. The V and J ends lost 1 base and 13 bases respectively, with 16 bases between them. The CDR3 length is 13 residues. The CDR3 DNA is TGTGCCAGCAGTGAAGGGCAGGGGCCGTTTCCCACCTTC. It is translated as CASSEGQGPFPTF.

This clonotype occurred many times. V usage is TRBV6-1 and J usage is TRBJ2-1; TRBD2 aligns across 9 bases. Germline lookup yields CDR1 MNHNS and CDR2 SASEGT. Trimming at V came to 5 bases and at J to 3 bases, leaving 5 bases not matched to a gene. This CDR3 is 15 amino acids long. CDR3 sequence reads: CASSLTSGIYNEQFF. CDR3 DNA: TGTGCCAGCAGTTTGACTAGCGGCATCTACAATGAGCAGTTCTTC.

This clonotype came up many times. J is TRBJ2-7 and V is TRBV28; possibly TRBD1 for D (6 bases). The CDR3 has 17 residues. Trimming stripped 6 bases from V and 9 bases from J, with 30 bases between. Germline assignment: CDR1 MDHEN and CDR2 SYDVKM. The CDR3 sequence: CASSPARLLQGSEVQYF. The CDR3 DNA follows: TGTGCCAGCAGCCCGGCCCGACTCTTACAGGGCTCTGAGGTGCAGTACTTC.

This clonotype was detected a few times. V and J are TRBV4-1 and TRBJ2-3; D is unclear. V dropped 0 bases and J dropped 4 bases, with 8 bases sitting between them. Looked up from germline, CDR1 is MGHRA and CDR2 is YSYEKL. This CDR3 has 14 residues. CDR3 amino acids: CASSQESPPDTQYF. The CDR3 DNA follows: TGCGCCAGCAGCCAAGAGTCCCCCCCAGATACGCAGTATTTT.

The rearrangement links TRBV24-1 to TRBJ2-7; D is perhaps TRBD1 (5 bases). The CDR3 extends over 12 amino acids. Trimming removed 3 bases from V and 7 bases from J, with 9 bases in between. From germline, CDR1 is KGHDR and CDR2 SFDVKD. The DNA for the CDR3 is TGTGCCACCAGTGATGCAGGGAAGGAGCAGTACTTC. Its translation: CATSDAGKEQYF.

Comments on this clonotype: Being one base from a much bigger clone, this may be a read error. This chain uses TRBV28 with TRBJ2-3; D may be TRBD2 (5 bases). Per germline, CDR1 MDHEN and CDR2 SYDVKM. The V end was cut by 7 bases, the J end by 2 bases, with 16 bases between. The CDR3 is 15 residues long. The CDR3 DNA sequence: TGTGCCAGCAATTTTTCGAGCGGAGCCACAGATACGCAGTATTTT. Protein product: CASNFSSGATDTQYF.

This clonotype was observed many times. The chain employs TRBV6-1 and TRBJ1-1, with D hard to call. This CDR3 contains 12 residues. Germline V gene sequence: CDR1 MNHNS, CDR2 SASEGT. V lost 6 bases and J 4 bases, leaving 9 bases between the germline ends. This chain's CDR3 is CASRDPVTEAFF. The DNA of the CDR3 is TGTGCCAGCAGAGATCCCGTCACTGAAGCTTTCTTT.

V is TRBV11-2 and J is TRBJ1-2; 9 bases match TRBD1. After removal of 5 bases from V and 0 bases from J, the junction contained 4 bases not matched to a gene. CDR3 length: 15 residues. Germline assignment: CDR1 SGHAT and CDR2 FQNNGV. The CDR3 region has the DNA TGTGCCAGCAGCCCCCGGACAGGGGCTAACTATGGCTACACCTTC. Protein sequence: CASSPRTGANYGYTF. The full variable domain, rest sourced from reference TRBV11-2 and TRBJ1-2, is EAGVAQSPRYKIIEKRQSVAFWCNPISGHATLYWYQQILGQGPKLLIQFQNNGVVDDSQLPKDRFSAERLKGVDSTLKIQPAKLEDSAVYLCASSPRTGANYGYTFGSGTRLTVV.

In regard to this clonotype: A clone one base away is much larger, so this may be a read error. The chain links TRBV7-9 to TRBJ2-6; 9 positions match TRBD2. The CDR3 has 17 residues. The germline gives CDR1 SEHNR, CDR2 FQNEAQ (reference sequence). The CDR3 coding sequence is TGTGCCAGCAGCCGAATTAGCGGGAGCTCTGGGGCCGACGTCCTGACTTTC. Its translation: CASSRISGSSGADVLTF. Full variable domain (missing parts from reference TRBV7-9 and TRBJ2-6): DTGVSQNPRHKITKRGQNVTFRCDPISEHNRLYWYRQTLGQGPEFLTYFQNEAQLEKSRLLSDRFSAERPKGSFSTLEIQRTEQGDSAMYLCASSRISGSSGADVLTFGAGSRLTVL.

This clonotype was detected many times. This rearrangement joins TRBV5-6 to TRBJ2-3, with 8 bases lining up with TRBD1. The V gene's germline CDR1 is SGHDT and CDR2 YYEEEE. The CDR3 totals 15 residues. Unmatched junction bases numbered 5, after V lost 1 base and J lost 4 bases. This CDR3 reads CASSLQGASADTQYF. The CDR3 bases are TGTGCCAGCAGCTTGCAGGGGGCGTCAGCAGATACGCAGTATTTT.

In this sample, this clonotype turned up many times. The chain combines TRBV28 with TRBJ2-1; 8 bases fit TRBD2. Looked up from germline, CDR1 is MDHEN and CDR2 is SYDVKM. The ends lost 2 bases at V and 0 bases at J; junction bases unmatched: 3. The CDR3 length is 16 residues. CDR3 sequence: CASSLVGRGSYNEQFF. DNA of the CDR3: TGTGCCAGCAGTTTAGTCGGGAGGGGCTCCTACAATGAGCAGTTCTTC. The full variable domain, in which reference TRBV28 and TRBJ2-1 provide the parts outside the CDR3, is DVKVTQSSRYLVKRTGEKVFLECVQDMDHENMFWYRQDPGLGLRLIYFSYDVKMKEKGDIPEGYSVSREKKERFSLILESASTNQTSMYLCASSLVGRGSYNEQFFGPGTRLTVL.

The rearrangement joins TRBV28 to TRBJ1-2, with 8 bases fitting TRBD1. Germline V CDR1 and CDR2: MDHEN, SYDVKM. The CDR3 runs 14 residues. The J segment lost 4 bases and the V segment lost 3 bases, leaving 4 bases of the junction unmatched. CDR3 coding DNA: TGTGCCAGCAGTTTGACAGGGGATGGCTATGGCTACACCTTC. This encodes CASSLTGDGYGYTF.

This clonotype was recorded at least ten times. This chain uses TRBV2 with TRBJ1-1; a possible D gene is TRBD1 (5 bases). In germline, CDR1 is SNHLY, CDR2 FYNNEI. V lost 9 bases, J lost 3 bases, and 11 bases lay in between. CDR3 length: 12 residues. The CDR3 spells CARLRGDTEAFF. The CDR3 nucleotides are TGTGCCAGACTGAGAGGGGACACTGAAGCTTTCTTT.

The chain is built from TRBV18 and TRBJ1-4; D call uncertain. The V end was cut by 0 bases, the J end by 5 bases, with 7 bases between. The CDR3 has 14 amino acids. CDR1 is KGHSH, CDR2 LQKENI, per germline. Here the CDR3 reads CASSPPNGNEKLFF. The CDR3 DNA reads TGTGCCAGCTCACCACCGAACGGGAATGAAAAACTGTTTTTT.

V and J are TRBV11-1 and TRBJ2-5, with 11 bases identical to TRBD2. The CDR3 runs 16 residues. Trimming at V came to 5 bases and at J to 2 bases, leaving 7 bases not matched to a gene. CDR1 is SGHAT and CDR2 is FQDESV in the germline V gene (reference sequence). The DNA for the CDR3 is TGTGCCAGCAGCCGACGACTAGCGGGATTTCAAGAGACCCAGTACTTC. Translated, it gives CASSRRLAGFQETQYF.

This clonotype occurred many times. The chain carries TRBV11-3 and TRBJ2-3; TRBD2 is a possible D gene (6 bases). This CDR3 comprises 18 residues. The V end was cut by 1 base, the J end by 0 bases, with 17 bases between. The germline V gene has CDR1 SGHNT and CDR2 YENEEA. The CDR3 region has the DNA TGTGCCAGCAGCTTAGCCCTGGTTATAGCGGAGAGCACAGATACGCAGTATTTT. Its translation is CASSLALVIAESTDTQYF.